The next 16 T cell receptor beta chains were all read from a single sample in a study of control samples from healthy donors and cancer patients. TCRdb keeps only in-frame clones here, not all; method: immunoSEQ multiplex PCR. Here the sample spans about 250,000 clones, approximately 80% being singletons. The sequenced sample consisted of PBMCs. The source of these receptors is a woman aged 60-70 years with lung cancer.

V usage is TRBV5-1 and J usage is TRBJ2-1, with 10 nucleotides matching TRBD2. The V segment lost 5 bases and the J segment 4 bases; nucleotides outside the gene matches: 15. The CDR3 length is 18 residues. Germline lookup yields CDR1 SGHRS and CDR2 YFSETQ. In DNA form, the CDR3 reads TGCGCCAGCAGGTGGGACAGATCTAGCGGGAGCGGATACAATGAGCAGTTCTTC. Its translation is CASRWDRSSGSGYNEQFF.

In its sample, this clone was seen a few times. The rearrangement joins TRBV29-1 to TRBJ2-3, with D perhaps given as TRBD1 or TRBD2 (5 bases each). Looked up from germline, CDR1 is SQVTM and CDR2 is ANQGSEA. The V and J ends lost 4 bases and 0 bases respectively, with 11 bases between them. CDR3 length: 14 amino acids. CDR3 nucleotide sequence: TGCAGCGTTGGAGGGGTTGATAGCACAGATACGCAGTATTTT. Encoded protein: CSVGGVDSTDTQYF.

J is TRBJ1-3 and V is TRBV28; D gene ambiguous. The CDR3 length is 14 residues. V lost 5 bases and J lost 4, with 12 bases in between. From germline, CDR1 is MDHEN and CDR2 SYDVKM. The CDR3 sequence: CASSTEALGNTIYF. Written as DNA, the CDR3 is TGTGCCAGCAGTACCGAGGCGTTAGGAAACACCATATATTTT.

The J gene is TRBJ2-2, the V gene TRBV5-1; 8 bases line up with TRBD1. Losses at the gene ends were 4 bases for V and 7 bases for J; bases not matched to a gene: 3. Germline V CDR1 and CDR2: SGHRS, YFSETQ. The CDR3 extends over 13 amino acids. The CDR3 region has the DNA TGCGCCAGCAGCATAGGACAGGGCGGGGAGCTGTTTTTT. Translating gives CASSIGQGGELFF.

The chain employs TRBV12-5 and TRBJ2-3, with 7 bases matching TRBD2. The CDR3 is 17 residues long. Germline V lookup: CDR1 LGHNT, CDR2 FRNRAP. Trimming at V came to 0 bases and at J to 3 bases, leaving 9 bases not matched to a gene. The CDR3: CASGLVITSAGTDTQYF. The CDR3 DNA follows: TGTGCTAGTGGTTTGGTAATAACTAGCGCGGGGACAGATACGCAGTATTTT.

The CDR3 DNA reads as TGTGCCAGCAGCCTGCCCCGGCACACAGATACGCAGTATTTT. This gives the protein CASSLPRHTDTQYF. The chain joins TRBV14 to TRBJ2-3, with D unresolved. Between the trimmed V and J ends, which lost 4 bases and 2 bases, there was a span of 10 bases. The CDR3 runs to 14 residues. Germline-derived CDR1 and CDR2 are SGHDN and FVKESK.

This rearrangement joins TRBV27 to TRBJ1-1; 9 bases map to TRBD1. After removal of 6 bases from V and 4 bases from J, the junction contained 9 bases not matched to a gene. CDR3 size: 15 residues. CDR1 is MNHEY, CDR2 SMNVEV, per germline (reference sequence). The CDR3 sequence is CASSPQRDRVTEAFF. The CDR3 nucleotides read TGTGCCAGCAGCCCTCAACGGGACAGGGTCACTGAAGCTTTCTTT.

The genes are TRBV3-1 (or the pseudogene TRBV3-2) and TRBJ1-1; TRBD1 is a possible D gene (5 bases). Germline values: CDR1 LGHDT, CDR2 YNNKEL (reference sequence). The ends were cut back, 7 bases at V and 5 bases at J, with 11 bases in the middle. The CDR3 runs to 12 residues. The CDR3 DNA follows: TGTGCCAGCACCCTTGGGGGAACTGAAGCTTTCTTT. Translation gives CASTLGGTEAFF.

There are a few counts of this clone. V usage is TRBV5-6 and J usage is TRBJ1-2; no reliable D call. The germline gives CDR1 SGHDT, CDR2 YYEEEE. The CDR3 is made up of 13 amino acids. The V gene lost 0 bases and the J gene lost 3 bases, with 6 bases spanning the gap. The CDR3: CASSLDRDYGYTF. The CDR3 DNA sequence: TGTGCCAGCAGCTTGGACAGAGACTATGGCTACACCTTC.

The genes are TRBV3-1 (or the pseudogene TRBV3-2) and TRBJ1-2; the match to TRBD1 covers 7 bases. This CDR3 has 14 amino acids. The germline V gene encodes CDR1 LGHDT and CDR2 YNNKEL (reference sequence). V lost 5 bases to trimming and J lost 4 bases; unmatched junction nucleotides: 7. CDR3 region: CASSLRTGSYGYTF. CDR3 coding DNA: TGTGCCAGCAGCTTGAGGACAGGCTCCTATGGCTACACCTTC.

The chain uses TRBV18 and TRBJ1-5; TRBD1 matches 7 bases. Losses at the gene ends were 6 bases for V and 10 bases for J; bases not matched to a gene: 9. CDR3 length: 13 amino acids. Germline CDR1 KGHSH, CDR2 LQKENI. In DNA form, the CDR3 reads TGTGCCAGCTCCCCGGGACAGTTTATACCCCAGCATTTT. Translated, it gives CASSPGQFIPQHF.

This clone has only one observation. Other DNA sequences in this sample translate to the same CDR3. The genes are TRBV9 and TRBJ2-7; a weak D match, TRBD1 (5 bases). Germline V CDR1 and CDR2: SGDLS, YYNGEE. The V and J ends lost 2 bases and 1 base respectively, with 10 bases between them. The CDR3 loop spans 14 amino acids. Here the CDR3 reads CASSVGDSSYEQYF. The CDR3 region has the DNA TGTGCCAGCAGCGTGGGTGACAGTTCCTACGAGCAGTACTTC.

This chain links TRBV4-1 with TRBJ1-2; TRBD1 matches 10 bases. This CDR3 has 17 residues. Germline values: CDR1 MGHRA, CDR2 YSYEKL. V gave up 1 base and J gave up 5 bases; unmatched junction bases: 10. In nucleotides, the CDR3 is TGCGCCAGCAGCCAAGGGGCCGGGACAGGGGTTAATTATGGCTACACCTTC. The encoded protein is CASSQGAGTGVNYGYTF.

V gene TRBV5-1 combines with J gene TRBJ2-1; D call uncertain. The germline V gene has CDR1 SGHRS and CDR2 YFSETQ. V was pared by 4 bases and J by 0 bases, with 8 bases between. The CDR3 has 14 residues. The CDR3 loop reads CASSRRSSYNEQFF. The CDR3 DNA follows: TGCGCCAGCAGCCGCCGAAGCTCCTACAATGAGCAGTTCTTC.

The chain recombines TRBV7-8 with TRBJ1-5; 7 bases are shared with TRBD1. Germline V gene lookup returns CDR1 SGHVS and CDR2 FQNEAQ. The length of the CDR3 is 17 residues. The trim removed 0 bases at V and 1 base at J, leaving 6 bases unmatched. The CDR3 region is CASSLAPKTGSNQPQHF. CDR3 in DNA: TGTGCCAGCAGCTTAGCCCCCAAGACAGGGAGCAATCAGCCCCAGCATTTT.

The V and J genes are TRBV6-1 and TRBJ2-1, with TRBD2 identical over 9 bases. Germline CDR1 reads MNHNS; CDR2 reads SASEGT. J lost 5 bases, V lost 0 bases, and 2 bases had no gene match. The CDR3 spans 15 residues. CDR3 in amino acids: CASSEALAGHNEQFF. In DNA, the CDR3 is TGTGCCAGCAGTGAAGCTCTAGCGGGGCACAATGAGCAGTTCTTC.